The 7 T cell receptor beta chains listed next were all sequenced from one sample in a study of beta chain features in type 1 diabetes. General study findings and limits: Shortening that was moderate but significant affected the TCRB CDR3s of Type 1 diabetes patients in all four CD4+ subsets.

Their cognate antigens are unknown. Every bit of the isolated RNA underwent reverse transcription, so sequencing read expressed TCRB transcripts. Profiling relied on immunoSEQ multiplex PCR, and the TCRdb table lists in-frame clones only, not all of them. This table has around 260,000 clones, less than 30% appearing once. Sequenced: naive CD4+ T cells from blood. The receptors were gathered from a woman aged 25 to 45 with type 1 diabetes.

This chain connects TRBV9 to TRBJ2-3; no clear D gene. CDR3 length: 14 amino acids. The germline gives CDR1 SGDLS, CDR2 YYNGEE. The V and J ends lost 0 bases and 2 bases respectively, with 7 bases between them. The CDR3 region has the DNA TGTGCCAGCAGCGTAGTGGAGTACACAGATACGCAGTATTTT. It yields the protein CASSVVEYTDTQYF.

This clone was picked up a small number of times. The chain links TRBV7-9 to TRBJ1-4; 9 positions agree with TRBD1. There are 15 residues in the CDR3. Germline CDR1 and CDR2: SEHNR and FQNEAQ (reference sequence). J gave up 8 bases and V 3 bases, and 7 bases lay outside the gene matches. CDR3: CASSFLGQGPEKLFF. The CDR3, as DNA: TGTGCCAGCAGCTTTTTGGGACAGGGCCCCGAAAAACTGTTTTTT.

In its sample, this clone was seen a few times. The chain has TRBV5-6 and TRBJ2-1; D not resolved. V gave up 3 bases and J gave up 0 bases, with 16 bases separating them. Per germline, CDR1 SGHDT and CDR2 YYEEEE. The CDR3 is 17 residues long. Here the CDR3 DNA reads TGTGCCAGCAGCTCCAACGAAAGGAGAAGCTCCTACAATGAGCAGTTCTTC. Protein product: CASSSNERRSSYNEQFF.

The rearrangement links TRBV11-2 to TRBJ2-7; 12 bases fit TRBD2. This CDR3 is built from 15 residues. The germline V gene encodes CDR1 SGHAT and CDR2 FQNNGV. With V trimmed by 5 bases and J by 12 bases, 14 bases remained unmatched. The CDR3 bases are TGTGCCAGCAGCCTCACTAGCGGGAGGTACCAAAGGGTGTACTTC. It translates to CASSLTSGRYQRVYF.

This sequence joins TRBV5-4 and TRBJ2-1, with D perhaps TRBD1 (7 bases). Per the germline V gene, CDR1 is SGHNT and CDR2 is YYREEE (reference sequence). Trimming shortened V by 0 bases and J by 5 bases, and 12 bases separated the two germline ends. The CDR3 runs 15 residues. CDR3 amino acids: CASSLVQGGNNEQFF. The CDR3 DNA sequence: TGTGCCAGCAGCTTGGTGCAGGGGGGTAACAATGAGCAGTTCTTC.

The chain links TRBV6-5 to TRBJ2-5, with TRBD1 matching 8 bases. Germline values: CDR1 MNHEY, CDR2 SVGAGI. The CDR3 contains 13 residues. The V and J ends lost 2 bases and 5 bases, in that order; junction bases with no gene match: 1. CDR3 sequence: CASSYRDRETQYF. The CDR3 region has the DNA TGTGCCAGCAGTTACCGGGACAGGGAGACCCAGTACTTC.

The chain employs TRBV11-2 and TRBJ2-3; D gene ambiguous. Trimming took 5 bases from V and 2 from J, leaving 5 bases between them. CDR1 is SGHAT, CDR2 FQNNGV, per germline. The CDR3 sequence is 12 residues long. CDR3 sequence: CASSPSTDTQYF. The CDR3 DNA reads TGTGCCAGCAGCCCCTCCACAGATACGCAGTATTTT. Full variable domain (missing parts from reference TRBV11-2 and TRBJ2-3): EAGVAQSPRYKIIEKRQSVAFWCNPISGHATLYWYQQILGQGPKLLIQFQNNGVVDDSQLPKDRFSAERLKGVDSTLKIQPAKLEDSAVYLCASSPSTDTQYFGPGTRLTVL.